This TCR beta chain emerged from a study of T-cell reconstitution after alpha-beta-depleted transplantation in children. Researchers prepared the TCRbeta library using unique molecular identifiers, the study reports. TCRdb processed the PCR reads anew with MiXCR; each CDR3 protein has one entry. There are about 440,000 distinct CDR3 sequences in the sample; over 40% occur only once, and about 30% lies in the top ten. The CDR3 has 16 residues. Germline V lookup: CDR1 MDHEN, CDR2 SYDVKM. V dropped 7 bases and J dropped 5; count of bases not matched to a gene: 14. This clonotype was recorded a few times.

The material was PBMCs, obtained before TCRalphabeta/CD19-depleted stem cell transplant. The rearrangement joins TRBV28 to TRBJ2-7, with 10 positions matching TRBD2. The TCR originated in a girl aged 2 to 9 with aplastic anemia, due to receive a stem cell transplant. The CDR3 loop reads CASTSPGSGRVHEQYF. CDR3 coding DNA: TGTGCCAGCACCTCACCGGGAAGCGGGAGGGTCCACGAGCAGTACTTC.